This T cell receptor (beta chain) came from a study of blood T cells in healthy people across ages. Trimming shortened V by 1 base and J by 6 bases, and 10 bases separated the two germline ends. The germline gives CDR1 SGHVS, CDR2 FNYEAQ. The CDR3 is 14 amino acids. Sample-barcoded 5' priming and a J-beta primer mix drove a second PCR of about 7 to 12 cycles. TCRdb used MiXCR to reprocess the 5' RACE reads, holding one entry per CDR3 protein. The sample lists some 730,000 distinct CDR3 sequences, about 20% seen once, with under 25% in the top ten. Sequenced input: blood. The chain is built from TRBV7-6 and TRBJ2-1; D gene ambiguous. The receptor comes from a man in his sixties or seventies in good health. Written as DNA, the CDR3 is TGTGCCAGCAGCTTAGTCTCAGCTCGCAATGAGCAGTTCTTC. This codes for CASSLVSARNEQFF. The complete variable domain, with remaining parts taken from reference TRBV7-6 and TRBJ2-1, reads GAGVSQSPRYKVTKRGQDVALRCDPISGHVSLYWYRQALGQGPEFLTYFNYEAQQDKSGLPNDRFSAERPEGSISTLTIQRTEQRDSAMYRCASSLVSARNEQFFGPGTRLTVL.